The sample holds a few counts of the clone carrying this T cell receptor (beta chain). This entry is derived from a study of blood T cell repertoires in COVID-19. The overall study: From the United States, Italy and Spain came samples of acute and convalescent COVID-19. Nucleic acid was either cDNA or gDNA, and it came from T cells, B-cell-depleted T cells, or PBMCs.

The germline V gene has CDR1 ENHRY and CDR2 SYGVKD. The CDR3 is made up of 12 amino acids. Trimming removed 4 bases at V and 2 bases at J, with 5 bases between. Original methodology: Estimation of nucleated cell counts relied on the amplification of reference gene primers. The data were produced by immunoSEQ multiplex PCR, yet TCRdb's version contains in-frame clones alone and is incomplete. That table is the source of V, J and clone size, and D and trimming were worked out from the DNA. This table holds around 300,000 clones, around 85% found once. The chain uses TRBV10-3 and TRBJ1-2, with a weak D call TRBD1 (5 bases). The receptor was isolated from a human donor in a cohort sampled during active COVID-19. Input material: peripheral blood. This CDR3 reads CAISGTNYGYTF. In DNA, the CDR3 is TGTGCCATCAGTGGGACAAACTATGGCTACACCTTC.